This T cell receptor beta chain appears in the sequencing data of a study of cytomegalovirus exposure and HLA in healthy donors (dated by TCRdb to the late 2010s). With regard to the full study: According to a later analysis, the roughly 120 validation repertoires were produced on the same platform as the approximately 600 repertoires of the first cohort. High-throughput TCR immunosequencing, statistical association of individual TCRs with disease status, and machine learning were combined to predict cytomegalovirus infection status. Besides the first cohort of around 700 subjects, a separate validation cohort made up of 90 to 150 different subjects was used. The study aimed to test whether signatures of past pathogen exposure could be identified by cataloging public T cell receptors.

About this clone: No antigen is known for it. Per-base quality was not reported, and no clone a single base away is much larger than it.

The library was made by the immunoSEQ multiplex PCR assay. Per the source publication's procedure: A statistical classification framework was developed to diagnose cytomegalovirus status using the catalog of TCR beta chain sequences. The source is immuneACCESS, and TCRdb retained only in-frame sequences with V and J called. Part of the clones is not carried over; for the studies checked, unresolved V genes explain less than half of this, and the remainder is unexplained. V, J and clone size were drawn from that table, and D and trimming were deduced from the DNA. This sample has tens of thousands of clones in its table, and approximately 84% of those were observed once. The ten largest clones take up 9.5% to 13% of the sample. Separate from the approximately 700-subject first cohort, the validation cohort of more than 90 subjects was the group to which the donors belonged. What the research found in general, with its limitations: Most TCR sequences were observed very rarely across donors, whereas some public TCRs were present in many individuals. Subsequent analysis determined that TCRs grouped into clusters in the first cohort also showed a tendency toward co-occurrence across the 130 or so validation repertoires, and roughly 95% of cluster scores exceeded 0. The classifier was reported to diagnose cytomegalovirus status with high specificity and sensitivity in both the original cohort and the validation cohort. It was suggested by the authors that the approach could potentially be generalized to other disease states and immunological phenotypes. In the study, 150 to 200 TCR beta chains were listed as associated with cytomegalovirus. A later analysis had no HLA typing for the validation cohort, so co-occurrence there was scored across all 130 or so repertoires. In vitro tests confirmed that a few of the cytomegalovirus-associated TCR beta chains recognize cytomegalovirus antigens.

There are 16 amino acids in the CDR3, from cysteine to phenylalanine inclusive. Only the CDR3 part of the read is kept: 48 bases, read in frame from the first base. CDR1 MNHNY and CDR2 SVGAGI are derived from the germline V gene (reference sequence). Trimming at the junction amounts to 2 bases on V and 7 bases on J, and the germline ends lie 15 bases apart. Sequencing input: PBMCs. The TCR originated in a young woman in good health and CMV-seropositive. This chain is built from TRBV6-6 and TRBJ1-6, and possibly TRBD1, on 6 matching bases. For the CDR3, the sequence is CASSYGGGGGNSPLHF. Read as DNA, the sequence is TGTGCCAGCAGTTACGGAGGGGGAGGGGGAAATTCACCCCTCCACTTT.